This T cell receptor (beta chain) came from a study of T cell changes during pregnancy in multiple sclerosis. The CDR3 consists of 15 residues. Deletions cut 9 bases from V and 2 bases from J, with 17 bases between. The germline gives CDR1 MRHNA, CDR2 SNTAGT. TCRdb's table, derived via immunoSEQ multiplex PCR, lists solely in-frame clones and lacks some. The table has 45,000 to 65,000 clones, about 92% seen once. This chain joins TRBV6-4 and TRBJ1-5, with D unclear. The TCR comes from a female donor with multiple sclerosis, enrolled in a pregnancy study. Sequencing was performed on CD4+ T cells from peripheral blood mononuclear cells, taken after pregnancy. In nucleotides, the CDR3 is TGTGCCAGGGCCCGGCGGAGGTTTTGCAATCAGCCCCAGCATTTT. The encoded protein is CARARRRFCNQPQHF.